A single sample gave rise to the 4 T cell receptor beta chains below, sequenced in a study of cytomegalovirus exposure and HLA in healthy donors. The PCR ran on 60 Vbeta and 13 Jbeta primers. Some clones are missing from TCRdb's copy, which holds only in-frame ones; the method was immunoSEQ multiplex PCR. In total, the table holds tens of thousands of clones. The material sequenced was PBMCs. These receptor sequences come from a man aged 35 to 55 in good health and CMV-seronegative.

The chain combines TRBV6-1 with TRBJ1-5; possible D gene TRBD1, 6 bases. Germline-derived CDR1 and CDR2 are MNHNS and SASEGT. V was trimmed by 5 bases and J by 4 bases, leaving 15 bases between them. The CDR3 spans 15 residues. Here the CDR3 reads CASSQEQGANQPQHF. As DNA, the CDR3 is TGTGCCAGCAGTCAGGAACAGGGCGCAAATCAGCCCCAGCATTTT.

The rearrangement links TRBV30 to TRBJ2-1, with 8 bases identical to TRBD2. This CDR3 is built from 14 residues. Germline V gene sequence: CDR1 GTSNPN, CDR2 SVGIG (reference sequence). After removal of 2 bases from V and 13 bases from J, the junction contained 13 bases not matched to a gene. CDR3 sequence: CAWSSPSRREVQFF. The CDR3 DNA is TGTGCCTGGAGTAGTCCCTCTAGGCGGGAGGTACAGTTCTTC.

The V and J genes are TRBV4-1 and TRBJ1-5, with 11 bases identical to TRBD1. Trimming took 0 bases from V and 4 from J; bases not matched to a gene: 8. In germline, CDR1 is MGHRA, CDR2 YSYEKL. CDR3 length: 18 residues. CDR3 residues: CASSQDTLDRGPNQPQHF. The CDR3 DNA follows: TGCGCCAGCAGCCAAGATACGTTGGACAGGGGGCCTAATCAGCCCCAGCATTTT.

The rearrangement links TRBV27 to TRBJ1-5; D call uncertain. Germline assignment: CDR1 MNHEY and CDR2 SMNVEV (reference sequence). The CDR3 contains 13 residues. V dropped 1 base and J dropped 4 bases, with 5 bases sitting between them. CDR3 sequence reads: CASSLWANQPQHF. The DNA of the CDR3 is TGTGCCAGCAGTTTATGGGCGAATCAGCCCCAGCATTTT.